Following are 17 T cell receptor beta chains from one sample sequenced in a study of a mutant IDH1 vaccine in newly diagnosed glioma. Here immunoSEQ multiplex PCR was the method, and the copy in TCRdb shows in-frame clones only, minus some. The table lists around 89,000 clones, roughly four fifths of them singletons. Time point given: baseline, week 1 (first vaccination visit). Indicated treatment: pre-vaccination baseline after standard-of-care therapy. Material: PBMCs, obtained from a glioma patient treated with radiotherapy, temozolomide or both. These receptors came from a woman in her fifties or sixties with glioma.

The chain carries TRBV7-9 and TRBJ2-2; no clear D gene. From germline, CDR1 is SEHNR and CDR2 FQNEAQ (reference sequence). The CDR3 has 16 amino acids. Trimming cost V 1 base and J 1 base, with 10 bases left between them. CDR3 sequence (DNA): TGTGCCAGCAGCTTAGTATCGAGACGGAACACCGGGGAGCTGTTTTTT. Protein product: CASSLVSRRNTGELFF.

The chain combines TRBV7-2 with TRBJ1-1, with D unresolved. CDR1 SGHTA and CDR2 FQGNSA come from the germline V gene. The V end was cut by 4 bases, the J end by 1 base, with 7 bases between. This CDR3 comprises 13 residues. CDR3 sequence: CASSWKGNTEAFF. CDR3 DNA sequence: TGTGCCAGCAGCTGGAAAGGGAACACTGAAGCTTTCTTT.

V and J are TRBV4-3 and TRBJ1-2, with D unclear. CDR1 and CDR2 (germline): LGHNA, YSLEER. This CDR3 comprises 15 residues. The V end lost 0 bases, the J end lost 6 bases, and 14 bases lay between the germline ends. CDR3 DNA sequence: TGCGCCAGCAGCCAAGAAAGTCAAGGCCCCAATGGCTACACCTTC. Amino acids: CASSQESQGPNGYTF.

There are a few counts of this clone. This chain links TRBV5-1 with TRBJ1-1; D remains ambiguous. V was cut by 2 bases and J by 2 bases, with 10 bases left in between. The CDR3 spans 14 residues. CDR1 is SGHRS and CDR2 is YFSETQ in the germline V gene. CDR3 bases: TGCGCCAGCAGCTTAACGGCAGCTAACACTGAAGCTTTCTTT. It encodes CASSLTAANTEAFF.

V gene TRBV15 combines with J gene TRBJ2-1, with D possibly matching TRBD1 (6 bases). CDR3 length: 11 residues. Germline loops: CDR1 LNHNV, CDR2 YYDKDF (reference sequence). The ends were cut back, 3 bases at V and 15 bases at J, with 12 bases in the middle. The DNA for the CDR3 is TGTGCCACCAGCAGTACAGGGTTGTTGTTCTTC. It is translated as CATSSTGLLFF. Full variable domain (remainder filled in from reference TRBV15 and TRBJ2-1): DAMVIQNPRYQVTQFGKPVTLSCSQTLNHNVMYWYQQKSSQAPKLLFHYYDKDFNNEADTPDNFQSRRPNTSFCFLDIRSPGLGDTAMYLCATSSTGLLFFGPGTRLTVL.

The genes are TRBV6-1 and TRBJ1-5; D remains unclear. The CDR3 runs 13 residues. CDR1 MNHNS and CDR2 SASEGT come from the germline V gene. V was trimmed by 2 bases and J by 2 bases, leaving 4 bases between them. This CDR3 reads CASSEWGNQPQHF. The CDR3 nucleotides read TGTGCCAGCAGTGAATGGGGCAATCAGCCCCAGCATTTT.

This chain uses TRBV11-3 with TRBJ1-4; no definite D call. Germline CDR1 is SGHNT and CDR2 is YENEEA. This CDR3 contains 14 residues. V lost 5 bases, J lost 7 bases, and 14 bases lay in between. In DNA, the CDR3 is TGTGCCAGCAGCCCCCGTGAGGCGTTTGAAAAACTGTTTTTT. The encoded protein is CASSPREAFEKLFF. The full variable domain, rest sourced from reference TRBV11-3 and TRBJ1-4, is EAGVVQSPRYKIIEKKQPVAFWCNPISGHNTLYWYLQNLGQGPELLIRYENEEAVDDSQLPKDRFSAERLKGVDSTLKIQPAELGDSAVYLCASSPREAFEKLFFGSGTQLSVL.

This rearrangement joins TRBV18 to TRBJ1-4; maybe TRBD1 (5 bases). Looked up from germline, CDR1 is KGHSH and CDR2 is LQKENI. The CDR3 loop spans 13 amino acids. V gave up 3 bases and J gave up 4 bases, with 6 bases separating them. In DNA, the CDR3 is TGTGCCAGCTCACCGGGGGGTAATGAAAAACTGTTTTTT. It encodes CASSPGGNEKLFF.

This sequence joins TRBV5-3 and TRBJ2-3, with unresolved D. TRBV5-3 is filed as an ORF, its function uncertain. The CDR3 loop spans 11 amino acids. V was cut by 1 base and J by 6 bases, with 3 bases left in between. This chain's CDR3 is CARSLCDTQYF. DNA for the CDR3: TGTGCCAGAAGCTTGTGCGATACGCAGTATTTT.

The chain uses TRBV16 and TRBJ1-1; D is perhaps TRBD1 (5 bases). Germline assignment: CDR1 KGHSY and CDR2 FQNENV. Deletions cut 0 bases from V and 7 bases from J, with 12 bases between. The CDR3 is 14 amino acids. CDR3 protein: CASSQSTASSEAFF. CDR3 DNA: TGTGCCAGCAGCCAATCGACAGCAAGCAGTGAAGCTTTCTTT.

V is TRBV7-2 and J is TRBJ2-7; TRBD2 aligns across 10 bases. The junction had 2 bases not matched to a gene; V was cut back by 3 bases and J by 3 bases. CDR3 length: 14 residues. Germline CDR1 and CDR2: SGHTA and FQGNSA. CDR3 bases: TGTGCCAGCAGCTTTCGACTAGCGGGCTACGAGCAGTACTTC. Translated, it gives CASSFRLAGYEQYF.

The J gene is TRBJ1-5, the V gene TRBV19; 8 positions agree with TRBD1. Germline assignment: CDR1 LNHDA and CDR2 SQIVND (reference sequence). Trimming at V came to 4 bases and at J to 5 bases, leaving 10 bases not matched to a gene. The CDR3 contains 16 residues. CDR3 amino acids: CASSTGGDRPYQPQHF. The CDR3 region has the DNA TGTGCCAGTAGTACCGGGGGGGACAGGCCTTATCAGCCCCAGCATTTT.

The gene calls are TRBV2 and TRBJ1-1; D might be TRBD1 (6 bases). Germline V lookup: CDR1 SNHLY, CDR2 FYNNEI. This CDR3 region has 14 residues. V was trimmed by 4 bases and J by 4 bases, leaving 13 bases between them. Here the CDR3 reads CASSGRGEGTEAFF. As DNA, the CDR3 is TGTGCCAGCAGTGGGAGGGGGGAGGGCACTGAAGCTTTCTTT.

This rearrangement joins TRBV19 to TRBJ2-7, with D perhaps matching TRBD1 or TRBD2 (6 bases each). This CDR3 region has 15 residues. CDR1 is LNHDA and CDR2 is SQIVND in the germline V gene (reference sequence). Trimming shortened V by 1 base and J by 1 base, and 11 bases separated the two germline ends. In nucleotides, the CDR3 is TGTGCCAGTAGTATAGTAGGGGGAGGTTCCTACGAGCAGTACTTC. This codes for CASSIVGGGSYEQYF.

In this sample, this clone turned up a few times. This rearrangement joins TRBV16 to TRBJ1-5; D not resolved. The CDR3 is 13 amino acids. Germline V gene lookup returns CDR1 KGHSY and CDR2 FQNENV. V was cut by 2 bases and J by 7 bases, with 9 bases left in between. The CDR3 sequence: CASSQEGAQPQHF. DNA for the CDR3: TGTGCCAGCAGCCAAGAGGGTGCCCAGCCCCAGCATTTT.

This clone was observed a handful of times. V usage is TRBV19 and J usage is TRBJ1-1; D is perhaps TRBD1 (6 bases). Germline V lookup: CDR1 LNHDA, CDR2 SQIVND (reference sequence). The CDR3 consists of 15 residues. Deletions cut 5 bases from V and 2 bases from J, with 15 bases between. CDR3 sequence: CASSFGTLPNTEAFF. The CDR3 DNA is TGTGCCAGTAGTTTCGGGACATTACCCAACACTGAAGCTTTCTTT.

This chain joins TRBV6-5 and TRBJ2-7, with TRBD1 matching over 10 bases. Trimming took 6 bases from V and 10 from J; bases not matched to a gene: 6. CDR1 is MNHEY and CDR2 is SVGAGI in the germline V gene. This CDR3 is built from 12 residues. The CDR3: CASRKGTGVQYF. DNA for the CDR3: TGTGCCAGCAGAAAGGGGACAGGGGTTCAGTACTTC.